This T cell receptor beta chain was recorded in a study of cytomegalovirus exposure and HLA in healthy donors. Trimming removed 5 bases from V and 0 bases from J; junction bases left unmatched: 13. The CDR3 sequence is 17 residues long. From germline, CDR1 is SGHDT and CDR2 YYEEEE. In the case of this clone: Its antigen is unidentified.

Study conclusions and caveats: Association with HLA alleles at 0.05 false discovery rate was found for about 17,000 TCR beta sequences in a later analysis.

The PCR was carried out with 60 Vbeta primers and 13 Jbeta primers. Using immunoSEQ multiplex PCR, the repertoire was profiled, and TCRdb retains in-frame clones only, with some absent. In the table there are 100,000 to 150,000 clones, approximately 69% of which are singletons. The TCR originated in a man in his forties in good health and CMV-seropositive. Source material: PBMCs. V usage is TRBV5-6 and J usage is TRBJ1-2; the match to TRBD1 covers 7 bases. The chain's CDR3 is CASRPGTDHSPNYGYTF. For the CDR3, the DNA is TGTGCCAGCAGGCCCGGGACAGATCATAGCCCTAACTATGGCTACACCTTC. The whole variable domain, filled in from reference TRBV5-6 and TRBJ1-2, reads DAGVTQSPTHLIKTRGQQVTLRCSPKSGHDTVSWYQQALGQGPQFIFQYYEEEERQRGNFPDRFSGHQFPNYSSELNVNALLLGDSALYLCASRPGTDHSPNYGYTFGSGTRLTVV.